One sample yielded the 14 T cell receptor beta chains listed below, sequenced in a study of blood T cell repertoires in COVID-19. Only in-frame clones appear in the TCRdb table, and some are missing; sequencing was by immunoSEQ multiplex PCR. The table shows a few hundred thousand clones, with around 90% occurring only once. The sample taken for sequencing was PBMCs or T cells enriched from blood (not recorded which). The receptors stem from a woman between 45 and 60 years old who had recovered from COVID-19.

This rearrangement joins TRBV6-5 to TRBJ1-1; perhaps TRBD1 as D (6 bases). The V end was cut by 6 bases, the J end by 4 bases, with 15 bases between. The germline CDR1 and CDR2 sequences are MNHEY and SVGAGI. There are 14 residues in the CDR3. CDR3 region: CASRHRVEATEAFF. CDR3 sequence (DNA): TGTGCCAGCAGGCACAGGGTAGAGGCCACTGAAGCTTTCTTT.

The chain couples TRBV5-1 to TRBJ2-3, with a possible D match to TRBD2 (5 bases). CDR3 length: 15 residues. Germline lookup yields CDR1 SGHRS and CDR2 YFSETQ. Trimming left V 4 bases short and J 1 base short, with 13 bases between. This chain's CDR3 is CASSPGLLRTDTQYF. In DNA form, the CDR3 reads TGCGCCAGCAGCCCTGGACTGCTACGCACAGATACGCAGTATTTT.

This clone is a singleton in its sample. The chain links TRBV30 to TRBJ2-3, with 8 positions matching TRBD2. This CDR3 is built from 14 residues. Germline CDR1 GTSNPN, CDR2 SVGIG (reference sequence). The V segment lost 7 bases and the J segment 4 bases; nucleotides outside the gene matches: 10. The CDR3 DNA follows: TGTGCCTATAGGGGGAGGCGGGGGGCAGATACGCAGTATTTT. Its protein product is CAYRGRRGADTQYF.

The CDR3 DNA reads as TGCGCCAGCAGCTTGGAACCAGGGCAGACCCAGTACTTC. Protein product: CASSLEPGQTQYF. The J gene is TRBJ2-5, the V gene TRBV5-1, with D perhaps TRBD1 (5 bases). This CDR3 is built from 13 residues. Germline loops: CDR1 SGHRS, CDR2 YFSETQ. Trimming cost V 0 bases and J 6 bases, with 9 bases left between them.

This chain links TRBV28 with TRBJ2-6; no clear D gene. There are 15 residues in the CDR3. Germline V gene sequence: CDR1 MDHEN, CDR2 SYDVKM. V lost 11 bases and J lost 0, with 14 bases in between. Here the CDR3 reads CAVNRRLSGANVLTF. The CDR3 DNA is TGTGCCGTAAACCGGCGGCTCTCTGGGGCCAACGTCCTGACTTTC. Filled out from reference TRBV28 and TRBJ2-6, the complete variable domain reads DVKVTQSSRYLVKRTGEKVFLECVQDMDHENMFWYRQDPGLGLRLIYFSYDVKMKEKGDIPEGYSVSREKKERFSLILESASTNQTSMYLCAVNRRLSGANVLTFGAGSRLTVL.

The chain joins TRBV28 to TRBJ2-7; 10 bases map to TRBD2. Germline assignment: CDR1 MDHEN and CDR2 SYDVKM. The CDR3 is 15 amino acids. Losses at the gene ends were 4 bases for V and 5 bases for J; bases not matched to a gene: 8. Written as DNA, the CDR3 is TGTGCCAGCAGTTACCTAGCGGGAGAGCTCCACGAGCAGTACTTC. This sequence encodes CASSYLAGELHEQYF. The full variable domain, rest sourced from reference TRBV28 and TRBJ2-7, is DVKVTQSSRYLVKRTGEKVFLECVQDMDHENMFWYRQDPGLGLRLIYFSYDVKMKEKGDIPEGYSVSREKKERFSLILESASTNQTSMYLCASSYLAGELHEQYFGPGTRLTVT.

The chain employs TRBV4-1 and TRBJ2-3, with 11 bases aligning to TRBD2. CDR1 is MGHRA, CDR2 YSYEKL, per germline. V lost 3 bases, J lost 7 bases, and 6 bases stayed unmatched. CDR3 length equals 15 residues. The CDR3 loop reads CASSQTSGMMHTQYF. The CDR3, as DNA: TGCGCCAGCAGCCAGACTAGCGGGATGATGCATACGCAGTATTTT.

The chain uses TRBV18 and TRBJ2-2, with 7 bases lining up with TRBD1. In germline, CDR1 is KGHSH, CDR2 LQKENI. The CDR3 length is 15 residues. The V and J ends lost 6 bases and 0 bases, in that order; junction bases with no gene match: 4. CDR3: CASSVGTANTGELFF. CDR3 DNA: TGTGCCAGCTCCGTTGGGACAGCGAACACCGGGGAGCTGTTTTTT.

The chain joins TRBV28 to TRBJ2-7; 12 bases map to TRBD2. The CDR3 spans 16 residues. The ends lost 6 bases at V and 3 bases at J; junction bases unmatched: 9. The germline CDR1 and CDR2 sequences are MDHEN and SYDVKM. Here the CDR3 DNA reads TGTGCCAGCAGCCCCTGGACTAGCGGGACTAACTACGAGCAGTACTTC. Protein: CASSPWTSGTNYEQYF.

CDR3 in amino acids: CASSSGQLRWNEQFF. CDR3 bases: TGTGCCAGCAGCTCAGGACAATTAAGATGGAATGAGCAGTTCTTC. This chain links TRBV5-8 with TRBJ2-1, with D perhaps matching TRBD1 (5 bases). V lost 3 bases and J 7 bases, leaving 17 bases between the germline ends. CDR3 length: 15 residues. Germline loops: CDR1 SGHTS, CDR2 YDEGEE.

V is TRBV18 and J is TRBJ2-7; 9 bases are a match to TRBD2. The CDR3 runs 16 residues. Germline CDR1 reads KGHSH; CDR2 reads LQKENI. V lost 5 bases and J lost 3; bases outside the gene matches: 11. CDR3 in DNA: TGTGCCAGCTCAAACTCAGCGGGAGGCGCCTTCTACGAGCAGTACTTC. Its translation: CASSNSAGGAFYEQYF.

This chain links TRBV12-5 with TRBJ2-2, with D hard to call. CDR1 LGHNT and CDR2 FRNRAP come from the germline V gene. The CDR3 length is 15 residues. V was trimmed by 5 bases and J by 4 bases, leaving 14 bases between them. This CDR3 is CASGPTSSATGELFF. In nucleotides, the CDR3 is TGTGCTAGTGGTCCCACCAGCAGCGCCACCGGGGAGCTGTTTTTT. Combining the CDR3 with reference TRBV12-5 and TRBJ2-2 gives the whole variable domain DARVTQTPRHKVTEMGQEVTMRCQPILGHNTVFWYRQTMMQGLELLAYFRNRAPLDDSGMPKDRFSAEMPDATLATLKIQPSEPRDSAVYFCASGPTSSATGELFFGEGSRLTVL.

The chain is built from TRBV2 and TRBJ2-1; 12 bases align to TRBD2. The CDR3 length is 16 residues. The ends lost 6 bases at V and 8 bases at J; junction bases unmatched: 11. Germline V gene data show CDR1 as SNHLY and CDR2 as FYNNEI. The CDR3 loop is CASRALTSGRRDEQFF. CDR3 nucleotide sequence: TGTGCCAGCAGGGCCCTGACTAGCGGGAGAAGGGATGAGCAGTTCTTC.

J is TRBJ2-2 and V is TRBV5-1; D is perhaps TRBD2 (6 bases). In germline, CDR1 is SGHRS, CDR2 YFSETQ. The CDR3 extends over 16 amino acids. The V and J ends lost 4 bases and 2 bases respectively, with 15 bases between them. The CDR3 coding sequence is TGCGCCAGCAGCGGGATCGGGACTCCCAACACCGGGGAGCTGTTTTTT. It translates to CASSGIGTPNTGELFF. Variable domain in full (rest from reference TRBV5-1 and TRBJ2-2): KAGVTQTPRYLIKTRGQQVTLSCSPISGHRSVSWYQQTPGQGLQFLFEYFSETQRNKGNFPGRFSGRQFSNSRSEMNVSTLELGDSALYLCASSGIGTPNTGELFFGEGSRLTVL.